Listed below are T cell receptor beta chains from one sample, sequenced in a study of response to subunit inactivated influenza vaccine. TCRdb redid the calling of the RT-PCR reads with MiXCR, one entry per CDR3 protein. The table lists 450,000 to 700,000 distinct CDR3 sequences, roughly 15% of them singletons. This specimen was PBMCs from blood, taken approximately 13 days after vaccination. These receptors were taken from a man in his forties or fifties who received an inactivated influenza vaccine. The CDR3 runs from the conserved cysteine through the conserved F or W. The order of the fields is J gene, V gene, D gene, clone size, CDR3 protein, CDR3 DNA. A D gene is named only where the DNA matches it firmly. The size of a clone is reported for some rows only, either as once, few or many, or as a class for expanded clones.

TRBJ2-1,TRBV12-3/TRBV12-4,TRBD2,few,CASSYGTSGELRYNEQFF,TGTGCCAGCAGTTACGGGACTAGCGGGGAACTCCGATACAATGAGCAGTTCTTC
TRBJ2-3,TRBV11-2,TRBD1,-,CASSQIPGQTPDTQYF,TGTGCCAGCAGCCAGATTCCGGGACAGACCCCGGATACGCAGTATTTT
TRBJ2-1,TRBV29-1,-,few,CSVEEGRLGHNEQFF,TGCAGCGTTGAAGAAGGGAGACTAGGCCACAATGAGCAGTTCTTC
TRBJ1-2,TRBV20-1,-,-,CSARVWGTGGYTF,TGCAGTGCTAGAGTATGGGGGACTGGTGGCTACACCTTC
TRBJ1-4,TRBV6-5,-,-,CASSYGRGQSNEKLFF,TGTGCCAGCAGTTACGGTCGGGGGCAATCTAATGAAAAACTGTTTTTT
TRBJ1-2,TRBV19,TRBD1,-,CASSKSPTGSGYTF,TGTGCCAGTAGTAAATCCCCGACAGGGTCCGGCTACACCTTC
TRBJ1-1,TRBV3-1,TRBD1,few,CASSQETGKTEAFF,TGTGCCAGCAGCCAAGAGACAGGGAAGACTGAAGCTTTCTTT
TRBJ2-5,TRBV2,TRBD1,-,CASSEGPGTGIGAKETQYF,TGTGCCAGCAGTGAAGGACCCGGGACAGGGATCGGGGCAAAAGAGACCCAGTACTTC
TRBJ2-1,TRBV10-3,TRBD2,-,CAISRTSGNYNEQFF,TGTGCCATCAGTAGGACTAGCGGTAACTACAATGAGCAGTTCTTC
TRBJ2-5,TRBV28,-,-,CASSSWKDKTQYF,TGTGCCAGCAGCTCCTGGAAGGATAAGACCCAGTACTTC
TRBJ2-1,TRBV7-8,-,-,CASSLEVSTGNEQFF,TGTGCCAGCAGCTTAGAAGTGTCTACGGGGAATGAGCAGTTCTTC
TRBJ2-4,TRBV12-3/TRBV12-4,TRBD1,few,CASTPGRGNGIQYF,TGTGCCAGCACCCCGGGCAGGGGGAATGGCATTCAGTACTTC
TRBJ1-5,TRBV7-2,-,-,CASSLVVGQNQPQHF,TGTGCCAGCAGCTTAGTCGTAGGGCAGAATCAGCCCCAGCATTTT
TRBJ2-1,TRBV9,-,few,CASSMTGGDNEQFF,TGTGCCAGCAGCATGACAGGCGGCGACAATGAGCAGTTCTTC
TRBJ2-7,TRBV9,-,-,CASSVGGQNYEQYF,TGTGCCAGCAGCGTAGGGGGACAAAACTACGAGCAGTACTTC
TRBJ2-7,TRBV18,TRBD2,-,CASSPGTSDRYEQYF,TGTGCCAGCTCACCGGGGACTAGCGACCGCTACGAGCAGTACTTC
TRBJ1-6,TRBV5-1,-,many,CASSPDLPTDSPLHF,TGCGCCAGCAGCCCCGACCTCCCGACAGATTCACCCCTCCACTTT
TRBJ2-5,TRBV7-8,-,many,CASSSARETQYF,TGTGCCAGCAGCTCGGCGAGAGAGACCCAGTACTTC
TRBJ2-1,TRBV5-1,TRBD2,few,CASSLRTSNNEQFF,TGCGCCAGCAGCTTGAGGACTAGCAACAATGAGCAGTTCTTC
TRBJ1-3,TRBV3-1,-,few,CASRENGNTIYF,TGTGCCAGCAGGGAAAATGGAAACACCATATATTTT
TRBJ2-7,TRBV5-1,-,many,CASRFDLGIYEQYF,TGCGCCAGCAGGTTCGATCTAGGGATCTACGAGCAGTACTTC
TRBJ2-1,TRBV4-2,-,-,CASSQAAGLLSSYNEQFF,TGTGCCAGCAGCCAGGCCGCGGGACTTCTAAGCTCCTACAATGAGCAGTTCTTC
TRBJ2-7,TRBV29-1,-,-,CSVGFGYEQYF,TGCAGCGTTGGTTTCGGTTACGAGCAGTACTTC
TRBJ2-2,TRBV24-1,-,many,CATSDLQGQHTGELFF,TGTGCCACCAGTGATTTGCAGGGGCAGCACACCGGGGAGCTGTTTTTT
TRBJ2-7,TRBV12-3/TRBV12-4,TRBD1,many,CASSLGTGAEQYF,TGTGCCAGCAGTTTGGGGACAGGGGCCGAGCAGTACTTC
TRBJ2-1,TRBV27,TRBD1,-,CASSFSWTGSEQFF,TGTGCCAGCAGTTTTTCCTGGACAGGCTCTGAGCAGTTCTTC
TRBJ1-1,TRBV29-1,-,-,CSAERVFGTEAFF,TGCAGCGCAGAACGGGTTTTTGGGACTGAAGCTTTCTTT
TRBJ2-7,TRBV29-1,-,-,CSVVVLGGYEQYF,TGCAGCGTTGTAGTCCTTGGGGGCTACGAGCAGTACTTC
TRBJ2-7,TRBV27,-,-,CASSLKAGTHAFYEQYF,TGTGCCAGCAGTTTAAAGGCGGGGACCCATGCCTTCTACGAGCAGTACTTC
TRBJ2-3,TRBV21-1,-,-,CASSKEGSGTDTQYF,TGTGCCAGCAGCAAAGAGGGATCAGGTACAGATACGCAGTATTTT
TRBJ2-2,TRBV2,-,few,CASKRTALGNTGELFF,TGTGCCAGCAAGAGGACAGCCTTAGGGAACACCGGGGAGCTGTTTTTT
TRBJ1-6,TRBV20-1,TRBD1,-,CSAEGQGVLSNSPLHF,TGCAGTGCTGAGGGACAGGGGGTCCTCTCTAATTCACCCCTCCACTTT
TRBJ1-1,TRBV5-1,-,few,CASSLLQQNTEAFF,TGCGCCAGCAGCTTGCTACAGCAGAACACTGAAGCTTTCTTT
TRBJ2-7,TRBV20-1,-,-,CSARDLGATEYF,TGCAGTGCTAGAGATCTGGGCGCCACAGAGTACTTC
TRBJ1-6,TRBV12-3/TRBV12-4,-,few,CASSAWTLPANSPLHF,TGTGCCAGCAGTGCTTGGACCCTCCCGGCAAATTCACCCCTCCACTTT
TRBJ2-3,TRBV28,TRBD1,few,CASSLVAGGGTDTQYF,TGTGCCAGCAGTTTGGTGGCAGGGGGAGGCACAGATACGCAGTATTTT
TRBJ2-1,TRBV10-3,-,few,CAICATEAVNDEQFF,TGTGCCATCTGCGCGACGGAGGCCGTGAACGATGAGCAGTTCTTC
TRBJ2-7,TRBV18,-,few,CASSDLSDAVRYF,TGTGCCAGCTCAGACCTTTCGGACGCCGTTCGCTACTTC
TRBJ2-7,TRBV10-3,-,few,CAIGTGANYEQYF,TGTGCCATCGGAACCGGGGCTAACTACGAGCAGTACTTC
TRBJ2-1,TRBV11-2,-,few,CASSLDLLPANSYNEQFF,TGTGCCAGCAGCTTAGATCTTTTACCAGCGAATTCCTACAATGAGCAGTTCTTC
TRBJ1-4,TRBV6-6,TRBD1,few,CASSYVGGQSLFF,TGTGCCAGCAGTTACGTCGGGGGACAGTCGCTGTTTTTT
TRBJ2-1,TRBV30,TRBD2,many,CACKRGPSSYNEQFF,TGTGCCTGTAAGCGGGGCCCCTCCTCCTACAATGAGCAGTTCTTC
TRBJ2-3,TRBV24-1,-,few,CATSDLRQGNSDTQYF,TGTGCCACCAGTGATTTGAGGCAGGGGAACTCCGATACGCAGTATTTT